One and the same sample provided the 21 T cell receptor beta chains below, sequenced in a study of blood T cell repertoires in COVID-19. The table came from immunoSEQ multiplex PCR; TCRdb's copy has only in-frame clones and leaves some out. The sample lists tens of thousands of clones; about 80% were seen once. The source material was peripheral blood. The receptors originated from a woman aged 55-69 years with acute or convalescent COVID-19.

By share, this clone ranks as medium-sized. The rearrangement joins TRBV5-1 to TRBJ2-1; tentatively, D is TRBD2 (6 bases). The V end lost 0 bases, the J end lost 1 base, and 11 bases lay between the germline ends. Germline assignment: CDR1 SGHRS and CDR2 YFSETQ. The CDR3 runs to 16 residues. CDR3 protein: CASSLAAGLSYNEQFF. The CDR3 DNA reads TGCGCCAGCAGCTTGGCCGCGGGACTTTCCTACAATGAGCAGTTCTTC.

The chain combines TRBV7-9 with TRBJ2-3, with 11 bases fitting TRBD2. This CDR3 region has 15 residues. Trimming took 11 bases from V and 2 from J; bases not matched to a gene: 9. Looked up from germline, CDR1 is SEHNR and CDR2 is FQNEAQ (reference sequence). For the CDR3, the DNA is TGTGCCGGATCTTTAGCGGGGGGGTTCACAGATACGCAGTATTTT. Its translation: CAGSLAGGFTDTQYF.

This rearrangement joins TRBV11-2 to TRBJ2-3; tentative D call: TRBD1 (5 bases). The V end lost 4 bases, the J end lost 5 bases, and 19 bases lay between the germline ends. From germline, CDR1 is SGHAT and CDR2 FQNNGV. This CDR3 region has 16 residues. The chain's CDR3 is CASSSDLVGPRDTQYF. The CDR3 DNA follows: TGTGCCAGCAGCTCCGACCTAGTGGGGCCTCGAGATACGCAGTATTTT. Drawing the rest from reference TRBV11-2 and TRBJ2-3, the complete variable domain is EAGVAQSPRYKIIEKRQSVAFWCNPISGHATLYWYQQILGQGPKLLIQFQNNGVVDDSQLPKDRFSAERLKGVDSTLKIQPAKLEDSAVYLCASSSDLVGPRDTQYFGPGTRLTVL.

V and J are TRBV19 and TRBJ2-3, with 10 bases that match TRBD2. In germline, CDR1 is LNHDA, CDR2 SQIVND (reference sequence). The CDR3 length is 17 residues. V lost 7 bases and J lost 1; bases outside the gene matches: 11. CDR3 DNA sequence: TGTGCCAGTAATTTTAGAGCGGGGGGGCGGGGCACAGATACGCAGTATTTT. This translates into CASNFRAGGRGTDTQYF.

The gene calls are TRBV3-1 (or the pseudogene TRBV3-2) and TRBJ2-5; D possibly corresponds to TRBD2 (5 bases). Germline V gives CDR1 LGHDT, CDR2 YNNKEL (reference sequence). The CDR3 runs 14 residues. V shed 3 bases and J shed 1 base, with 9 bases lying between them. CDR3 in DNA: TGTGCCAGCAGCCAGGCTAGCCGCCAAGAGACCCAGTACTTC. Translating gives CASSQASRQETQYF.

The chain links TRBV7-6 to TRBJ1-1, with a weak D call TRBD1 (6 bases). V was trimmed by 4 bases and J by 0 bases, leaving 15 bases between them. Germline lookup yields CDR1 SGHVS and CDR2 FNYEAQ. The length of the CDR3 is 16 residues. The CDR3 spells CASSSQGPTLNTEAFF. The DNA for the CDR3 is TGTGCCAGCAGCTCCCAGGGGCCCACTTTGAACACTGAAGCTTTCTTT.

The chain couples TRBV2 to TRBJ1-4; 8 bases match TRBD1. The CDR3 consists of 15 residues. V dropped 4 bases and J dropped 8; count of bases not matched to a gene: 9. CDR1 and CDR2 from the germline V gene are SNHLY and FYNNEI. The chain's CDR3 is CASSVPTGVVEKLFF. The CDR3 bases are TGTGCCAGCAGTGTACCGACAGGGGTAGTAGAAAAACTGTTTTTT.

V and J are TRBV5-1 and TRBJ1-2; 8 bases are a match to TRBD1. Trimming took 0 bases from V and 2 from J; bases not matched to a gene: 3. The CDR3 totals 15 residues. CDR1 and CDR2 (germline): SGHRS, YFSETQ. Written as DNA, the CDR3 is TGCGCCAGCAGCTTGGGTTCAGGGGGCAACTATGGCTACACCTTC. Translation: CASSLGSGGNYGYTF.

The chain joins TRBV5-1 to TRBJ1-2, with 12 positions matching TRBD1. The CDR3 loop spans 15 amino acids. The ends lost 5 bases at V and 7 bases at J; junction bases unmatched: 9. Germline CDR1 reads SGHRS; CDR2 reads YFSETQ. DNA of the CDR3: TGCGCCAGCAGAAGGGGACAGGGGGCGTTTCTTGGCTACACCTTC. This encodes CASRRGQGAFLGYTF. The variable domain in full, with the rest retrieved from reference TRBV5-1 and TRBJ1-2, is KAGVTQTPRYLIKTRGQQVTLSCSPISGHRSVSWYQQTPGQGLQFLFEYFSETQRNKGNFPGRFSGRQFSNSRSEMNVSTLELGDSALYLCASRRGQGAFLGYTFGSGTRLTVV.

The gene calls are TRBV6-5 and TRBJ1-1; TRBD1 is a possible D gene (5 bases). CDR3 length: 16 amino acids. Trimming pared 1 base from V and 1 base from J, leaving 13 bases between. Germline V lookup: CDR1 MNHEY, CDR2 SVGAGI. CDR3: CASSYLGRGANTEAFF. In nucleotides, the CDR3 is TGTGCCAGCAGTTACTTGGGACGCGGGGCGAACACTGAAGCTTTCTTT.

V and J are TRBV6-5 and TRBJ1-2; D gene uncertain. V lost 4 bases, J lost 8 bases, and 11 bases lay in between. The CDR3 contains 12 residues. The V gene's germline CDR1 is MNHEY and CDR2 SVGAGI. The CDR3 DNA follows: TGTGCCAGCAGTTTCTTAGGGAGAGGCTACACCTTC. It codes for CASSFLGRGYTF.

This clone was picked up a small number of times. The rearrangement uses TRBV3-1 (or the pseudogene TRBV3-2) and TRBJ1-1; 7 bases are a match to TRBD1. Germline V gene lookup returns CDR1 LGHDT and CDR2 YNNKEL (reference sequence). Unmatched junction bases numbered 13, after V lost 3 bases and J lost 0 bases. The CDR3 totals 18 residues. The chain's CDR3 is CASSHHRGQAPMNTEAFF. CDR3 nucleotides: TGTGCCAGCAGCCACCATCGAGGACAGGCTCCTATGAACACTGAAGCTTTCTTT.

The chain is built from TRBV5-5 and TRBJ1-1; TRBD1 matches 11 bases. CDR3 length: 20 amino acids. From germline, CDR1 is SGHKS and CDR2 YYEKEE (reference sequence). With V trimmed by 1 base and J by 4 bases, 18 bases remained unmatched. This CDR3 reads CASSLRVRTGGQTFGTEAFF. The CDR3, as DNA: TGTGCCAGCAGCTTGCGTGTCCGGACAGGGGGCCAAACTTTCGGCACTGAAGCTTTCTTT.

The chain links TRBV3-1 (or the pseudogene TRBV3-2) to TRBJ2-5; D might be TRBD2 (5 bases). The CDR3 loop spans 13 amino acids. Germline V CDR1 and CDR2: LGHDT, YNNKEL (reference sequence). The ends were cut back, 4 bases at V and 7 bases at J, with 13 bases in the middle. The CDR3 is CASSRTRAGTQYF. DNA of the CDR3: TGTGCCAGCAGCCGGACCCGCGCGGGGACCCAGTACTTC.

The CDR3 spells CASRDPGSNEQFF. CDR3 bases: TGTGCCAGCAGGGATCCGGGGAGCAATGAGCAGTTCTTC. V and J are TRBV12-3 or TRBV12-4 and TRBJ2-1; D is perhaps TRBD2 (5 bases). The CDR3 extends over 13 amino acids. V lost 6 bases to trimming and J lost 6 bases, with 12 bases between them.

This chain links TRBV3-1 (or the pseudogene TRBV3-2) with TRBJ2-1; 9 bases fit TRBD1. The CDR3 runs 17 residues. The trim removed 4 bases at V and 8 bases at J, leaving 15 bases unmatched. CDR1 and CDR2 from the germline V gene are LGHDT and YNNKEL (reference sequence). Written as DNA, the CDR3 is TGTGCCAGCAGCCCCTGGGCACAGGGGGCGCGATCGGATGAGCAGTTCTTC. This gives the protein CASSPWAQGARSDEQFF.

V and J are TRBV5-3 and TRBJ1-2, with TRBD1 as a possible D gene (5 bases). Being an ORF, TRBV5-3 has a function that is uncertain. CDR3 size: 16 residues. Trimming removed 4 bases at V and 5 bases at J, with 21 bases between. CDR3 protein: CARSPRTVGKGYGYTF. The CDR3 bases are TGTGCCAGAAGCCCGCGAACAGTCGGAAAGGGGTATGGCTACACCTTC.

The genes are TRBV19 and TRBJ1-5; tentative D call: TRBD1 (6 bases). V lost 7 bases to trimming and J lost 1 base, with 23 bases between them. CDR1 and CDR2 (germline): LNHDA, SQIVND (reference sequence). The CDR3 covers 18 residues. The CDR3 reads CASTPLRGGAGSNQPQHF. CDR3 in DNA: TGTGCCAGTACCCCACTCCGGGGGGGGGCCGGGAGCAATCAGCCCCAGCATTTT.

The chain carries TRBV2 and TRBJ1-5, with D perhaps TRBD1 (5 bases). V was clipped by 4 bases and J by 6 bases, with 19 bases between them. CDR1 SNHLY and CDR2 FYNNEI come from the germline V gene. CDR3 length: 16 residues. The CDR3 spells CASSGQGKGFGQPQHF. CDR3 DNA: TGTGCCAGCAGTGGGCAGGGAAAGGGCTTCGGTCAGCCCCAGCATTTT.

V gene TRBV3-1 (or the pseudogene TRBV3-2) combines with J gene TRBJ2-5; 10 positions agree with TRBD1. V lost 4 bases, J lost 4 bases, and 9 bases stayed unmatched. Looked up from germline, CDR1 is LGHDT and CDR2 is YNNKEL (reference sequence). This CDR3 has 16 amino acids. In DNA, the CDR3 is TGTGCCAGCAGCCCCCGGGACAGGGGAGTGGGAGAGACCCAGTACTTC. Translated, it gives CASSPRDRGVGETQYF.

The chain is built from TRBV5-5 and TRBJ2-7; D not certain. Trimming took off 4 bases at V and 3 bases at J, with 14 bases between the two ends. The V gene's germline CDR1 is SGHKS and CDR2 YYEKEE (reference sequence). The CDR3 spans 14 residues. CDR3 in amino acids: CASSHPTTIYEQYF. In DNA, the CDR3 is TGTGCCAGCAGCCACCCAACGACAATCTACGAGCAGTACTTC.